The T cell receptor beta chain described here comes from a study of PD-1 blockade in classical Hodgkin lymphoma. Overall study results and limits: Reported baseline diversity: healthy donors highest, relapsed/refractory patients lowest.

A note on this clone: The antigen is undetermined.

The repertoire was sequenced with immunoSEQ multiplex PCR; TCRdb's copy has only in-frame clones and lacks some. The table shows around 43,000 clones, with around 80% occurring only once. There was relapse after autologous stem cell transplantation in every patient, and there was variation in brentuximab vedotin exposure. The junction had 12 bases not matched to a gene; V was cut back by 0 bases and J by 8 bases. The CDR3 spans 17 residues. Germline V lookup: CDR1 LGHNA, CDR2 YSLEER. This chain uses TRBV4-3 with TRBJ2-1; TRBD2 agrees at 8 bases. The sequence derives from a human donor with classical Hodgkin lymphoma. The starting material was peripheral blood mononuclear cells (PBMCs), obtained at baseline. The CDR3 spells CASSQEIYGRGLDEQFF. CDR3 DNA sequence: TGCGCCAGCAGCCAAGAAATTTACGGGAGGGGTCTTGATGAGCAGTTCTTC.